The clone carrying this T cell receptor (beta chain) was counted only a few times. This sample is part of a study of blood T cell repertoires in COVID-19. Overall study: Samples taken during acute and convalescent COVID-19 were collected in the United States, Italy and Spain.

Under the authors' procedure: Estimation of nucleated cell counts was performed using reference gene primer amplification. The protocol was immunoSEQ multiplex PCR, while the TCRdb copy is restricted to in-frame clones and leaves out a portion. For V, J and clone size, that table is used; D and trimming come from the DNA. Of some 120,000 clones in the sample, 85% are singletons; the top ten hold 2.5% to 3.5%. The Seattle patients, enrolled during active infection, were followed longitudinally. The sample consisted of peripheral blood. The TCR originated in an elderly woman with COVID-19, enrolled during active disease.

In DNA, the CDR3 is TGTGCCAGCAGCGCGGGAGGGCTCGACACCGGGGAGCTGTTTTTT. This codes for CASSAGGLDTGELFF. The chain joins TRBV11-3 to TRBJ2-2, with TRBD2 matching over 9 bases. Germline V CDR1 and CDR2: SGHNT, YENEEA. Unmatched junction bases numbered 4, after V lost 5 bases and J lost 3 bases. This CDR3 is 15 amino acids long.